This T cell receptor beta chain was sequenced in a study of type 1 and type 2 diabetes patients. Germline CDR1 and CDR2: DFQATT and SNEGSKA (reference sequence). The CDR3 loop spans 13 amino acids. Trimming shortened V by 6 bases and J by 0 bases, and 12 bases separated the two germline ends. PCR was run on genomic DNA. The TCR beta CDR3 region was amplified using 30 forward and 13 reverse primers. A single record per CDR3 protein comes from TCRdb applying MiXCR to the multiplex PCR reads. The sample lists about 290,000 distinct CDR3 sequences, around 50% occurring once. V and J are TRBV20-1 and TRBJ2-7; weak D call: TRBD1 (6 bases). What was sequenced was peripheral blood mononuclear cells (PBMCs). This TCR came from a man between 18 and 29 years old with type 2 diabetes. CDR3 amino acids: CSALRGSSYEQYF. DNA for the CDR3: TGCAGTGCCCTTAGGGGGAGCTCCTACGAGCAGTACTTC.